This T cell receptor (beta chain) comes out of a study of T-cell memory formation after mild COVID-19. Germline V gives CDR1 SGHVS, CDR2 FQNEAQ. The ends lost 5 bases at V and 4 bases at J; junction bases unmatched: 14. The CDR3 extends over 17 amino acids. TCRdb reanalysed the 5' RACE reads using MiXCR and keeps one entry per CDR3 protein. In the table there are 400,000 to 550,000 distinct CDR3 sequences, about 23% of which are singletons. This clonotype was counted between two and nine times. This chain uses TRBV7-8 with TRBJ2-1, with 7 bases aligning to TRBD2. The clonotype comes from an adult woman who had mild COVID-19 (a few samples of this study predate the infection). Cell type and time point are not known. The specimen was PBMCs or a T cell subset sorted from them (not recorded which). The CDR3 is CASSPHRAGLPYNEQFF. The DNA for the CDR3 is TGTGCCAGCAGCCCCCACCGAGCGGGACTCCCTTACAATGAGCAGTTCTTC.